Listed below are T cell receptor beta chains from one sample, sequenced in a study of early T cells in non-severe SARS-CoV-2 infection. TCRdb passed the 5' RACE reads through MiXCR, listing each CDR3 protein once. Found here are tens of thousands of distinct CDR3 sequences, 7% to 10% of them singletons; the top ten hold about 20%. The sequencing sample was made of whole blood. These receptors were taken from an adult who was a healthcare worker with PCR-confirmed SARS-CoV-2 infection or an uninfected control (not recorded which). Each CDR3 is given with its conserved first and last residue. A D gene is named only where the DNA matches it firmly. Clone size is shown for a subset of rows, as once, few, many or a class of expanded clone.

TRBV5-1	TRBJ1-4	NA	NA	TGCGCCAGCAGCTTGGCCGGGACTCCAGGTGAAAAACTGTTTTTT	CASSLAGTPGEKLFF
TRBV5-1	TRBJ1-5	NA	NA	TGCGCCAGCAGCTTTGGCCCAGGGAGCAATCAGCCCCAGCATTTT	CASSFGPGSNQPQHF
TRBV3-1	TRBJ1-1	many	NA	TGTGCCAGCAGCCAAGTGGGGGATGAAGCTTTCTTT	CASSQVGDEAFF
TRBV10-1	TRBJ2-1	many	NA	TGCGCCAGCAGTGACAGTTACAATGAGCAGTTCTTC	CASSDSYNEQFF
TRBV7-9	TRBJ2-7	many	NA	TGTGCCAGCAGCCTATCATGGGGGGAGCAGTACTTC	CASSLSWGEQYF
TRBV7-9	TRBJ1-4	many	NA	TGTGCCAGCACCGGACCCTCTAATGAAAAACTGTTTTTT	CASTGPSNEKLFF
TRBV20-1	TRBJ2-1	NA	NA	TGCAGTGCTAGAGCAACCGGGAGAACCCAGTTCTTC	CSARATGRTQFF
TRBV6-6	TRBJ2-2	many	TRBD2	TGTGCCACCTCCCTCTCCGGGGGGGCTCGCGGGGAGCTGTTTTTT	CATSLSGGARGELFF
TRBV7-6	TRBJ1-1	NA	NA	TGTGCCAGCAGCCTGACCGCGGGAAATCAAGCTTTCTTT	CASSLTAGNQAFF
TRBV12-3/TRBV12-4	TRBJ1-1	many	TRBD1	TGTGCCAGCCTCCAGGGGGCTGAAGCTTTCTTT	CASLQGAEAFF
TRBV3-1	TRBJ1-5	NA	NA	TGTGCCAGCAGTCTTGGACTGGCGGATCAGCCCCAGCATTTT	CASSLGLADQPQHF
TRBV6-5	TRBJ1-1	many	NA	TGTGCCAGCAGTGAGAGAGACAGGACTGAAGCTTTCTTT	CASSERDRTEAFF
TRBV10-3	TRBJ2-1	NA	TRBD2	TGTGCCATCTCAGGCGGGGGGGGTGAGCAGTTCTTC	CAISGGGGEQFF
TRBV4-1	TRBJ1-5	few	NA	TGCGCCAGCAGCCAACTGCTTCGACAGAGGGATCAGCCCCAGCATTTT	CASSQLLRQRDQPQHF
TRBV7-9	TRBJ2-7	NA	NA	TGTGCCAGCAGCTTACGTGGGAGCCGTTCCTACGAGCAGTACTTC	CASSLRGSRSYEQYF
TRBV29-1	TRBJ1-2	NA	NA	TGCAGCGCCTCTTTGGGGGCCTATGGCTACACCTTC	CSASLGAYGYTF
TRBV4-1	TRBJ2-1	few	NA	TGCGCCAGCAGCCAAGAGGGGACTCCGTTCTTC	CASSQEGTPFF
TRBV5-4	TRBJ1-2	NA	NA	TGTGCCAGCGTGCCCGTGGGGGGCTATGGCTACACCTTC	CASVPVGGYGYTF
TRBV7-9	TRBJ1-2	NA	TRBD1	TGTGCCAGCACACCAGGGGGCGCGGATGGCTACACCTTC	CASTPGGADGYTF
TRBV7-2	TRBJ2-1	many	TRBD2	TGTGCCAGCAGCTCCGCGGGGGGGCGATACAATGAGCAGTTCTTC	CASSSAGGRYNEQFF
TRBV11-2	TRBJ1-1	few	TRBD1	TGTGCCAGCAGCTTAGGGACAGGGGGCTCATTTTGGACTGAAGCTTTCTTT	CASSLGTGGSFWTEAFF
TRBV14	TRBJ1-1	NA	NA	TGTGCCAGCAGCCAAACCGCCACAGACACTGAAGCTTTCTTT	CASSQTATDTEAFF
TRBV19	TRBJ2-2	NA	TRBD1	TGTGCCAGTAGTACTCAACAGGGGGCCGGGGAGCTGGTTTTT	CASSTQQGAGELVF
TRBV29-1	TRBJ2-1	NA	NA	TGCAGCGTTGGCGGGTCCCGGCTTACCCAAGGGAATGAGCAGTTCTTC	CSVGGSRLTQGNEQFF